Below are 26 T cell receptor beta chains sequenced from a single sample in a study of T cells after yellow fever vaccination. TCRdb analysed the 5' RACE reads with MiXCR anew, one entry per CDR3 protein. The sample lists around 300,000 distinct CDR3 sequences, 13% occurring once. The input for sequencing was CD4+ T cells sorted from PBMCs, taken 45 days after the yellow fever booster vaccination. These receptors were taken from a man aged 25 to 40 who received the YFV17D yellow fever vaccine.

V is TRBV4-2 and J is TRBJ2-1; perhaps TRBD1 as D (5 bases). Trimming pared 0 bases from V and 4 bases from J, leaving 7 bases between. Germline V gene lookup returns CDR1 LGHNA and CDR2 YNFKEQ. This CDR3 is 14 amino acids long. CDR3 bases: TGTGCCAGCAGCCAAGAAGGGGAATACAATGAGCAGTTCTTC. It encodes CASSQEGEYNEQFF.

Ten or more counts support this clonotype. The chain uses TRBV18 and TRBJ2-7; D perhaps matches TRBD1 (5 bases). The germline gives CDR1 KGHSH, CDR2 LQKENI. V lost 3 bases and J 3 bases, leaving 12 bases between the germline ends. The CDR3 is 14 residues long. This chain's CDR3 is CASSPQGFSYEQYF. As DNA, the CDR3 is TGTGCCAGCTCACCCCAGGGTTTCAGCTACGAGCAGTACTTC.

This clonotype was seen only a few times. CDR3 coding DNA: TGTGCCAGCAGCTTAGACAGGTTCGCGCAGTTCTTC. Amino acids: CASSLDRFAQFF. The chain combines TRBV7-2 with TRBJ2-1, with D possibly being TRBD1 (5 bases). Per germline, CDR1 SGHTA and CDR2 FQGNSA. The germline V and J ends were trimmed by 1 base and 12 bases, with 10 bases remaining between them. The CDR3 runs 12 residues.

A few counts support this clonotype. This chain joins TRBV7-9 and TRBJ2-3; D ambiguous. Trimming removed 4 bases at V and 6 bases at J, with 11 bases between. In germline, CDR1 is SEHNR, CDR2 FQNEAQ (reference sequence). This CDR3 comprises 13 residues. The CDR3 loop is CASSWSSVDTQYF. CDR3 coding DNA: TGTGCCAGCAGCTGGAGCTCTGTTGATACGCAGTATTTT.

This clonotype has only a few counts. The V and J genes are TRBV3-1 and TRBJ2-1; unclear D gene. With 2 bases removed from V and 6 bases from J, the gap between germline ends came to 11 bases. The CDR3 loop spans 14 amino acids. Germline CDR1 reads LGHDT; CDR2 reads YNNKEL (reference sequence). CDR3 residues: CASSQLRSFNEQFF. CDR3 nucleotides: TGTGCCAGCAGCCAACTCAGGTCTTTCAATGAGCAGTTCTTC.

The chain couples TRBV18 to TRBJ2-3, with 8 bases that match TRBD2. CDR3 length: 16 amino acids. CDR1 and CDR2 from the germline V gene are KGHSH and LQKENI. V was pared by 6 bases and J by 4 bases, with 12 bases of the junction left unmatched. The CDR3 loop is CASSPRGAGGADTQYF. The DNA of the CDR3 is TGTGCCAGCTCCCCTCGAGGGGCGGGAGGCGCAGATACGCAGTATTTT.

The chain uses TRBV18 and TRBJ2-1; D may be TRBD2 (6 bases). The germline V gene encodes CDR1 KGHSH and CDR2 LQKENI. CDR3 length equals 14 residues. V was shortened by 4 bases and J by 5 bases, with 12 bases between the two germline ends. The CDR3 reads CASSLQRVDNEQFF. CDR3 coding DNA: TGTGCCAGCTCACTCCAGCGGGTGGACAATGAGCAGTTCTTC.

This clonotype was seen only a few times. V gene TRBV7-2 combines with J gene TRBJ1-1; TRBD1 matches at 8 bases. V lost 5 bases and J lost 5; bases outside the gene matches: 10. The CDR3 is made up of 15 amino acids. The germline V gene has CDR1 SGHTA and CDR2 FQGNSA. This CDR3 is CASSKGGQGKTEAFF. DNA for the CDR3: TGTGCCAGCAGCAAAGGAGGACAGGGAAAAACTGAAGCTTTCTTT.

Only a few counts were recorded for this clonotype. This chain connects TRBV7-3 to TRBJ2-7; D remains ambiguous. The CDR3 covers 13 residues. Germline assignment: CDR1 SGHTA and CDR2 FQGTGA. The V end lost 2 bases, the J end lost 5 bases, and 10 bases lay between the germline ends. The CDR3 bases are TGTGCCAGCAGCTTACGCCCAGAGGACGAGCAGTACTTC. Its translation is CASSLRPEDEQYF.

The CDR3 nucleotides read TGCGCCAGCAGTGAGTCGCTAGCGGGAGGGTACAATGAGCAGTTCTTC. This encodes CASSESLAGGYNEQFF. The V and J genes are TRBV10-1 and TRBJ2-1, with 12 bases fitting TRBD2. This CDR3 comprises 16 residues. The germline gives CDR1 WNHNN, CDR2 SYGVQD (reference sequence). V trimming: 0 bases; J trimming: 4 bases; junction bases outside the gene matches: 1.

In this sample, this clonotype turned up a few times. The chain links TRBV20-1 to TRBJ2-5; unclear D gene. The CDR3 is 12 residues long. CDR1 is DFQATT and CDR2 is SNEGSKA in the germline V gene (reference sequence). V lost 2 bases and J lost 3, with 7 bases in between. The CDR3 sequence: CSARLVEETQYF. Here the CDR3 DNA reads TGCAGTGCTAGACTAGTAGAAGAGACCCAGTACTTC.

V is TRBV24-1 and J is TRBJ2-5; D is unclear. Germline V CDR1 and CDR2: KGHDR, SFDVKD. Trimming stripped 0 bases from V and 5 bases from J, with 15 bases between. This CDR3 comprises 16 residues. The CDR3 spells CATSDLLFHGPETQYF. The CDR3 DNA sequence: TGTGCCACCAGTGATTTGCTTTTTCACGGGCCCGAGACCCAGTACTTC.

The chain employs TRBV6-2 or TRBV6-3 and TRBJ2-3; no clear D. V lost 5 bases, J lost 6 bases, and 9 bases lay in between. CDR1 is MNHEY, CDR2 SVGEGT, per germline. CDR3 size: 12 residues. The CDR3, as DNA: TGTGCCAGCAGTACCCTCTGGGATACGCAGTATTTT. It codes for CASSTLWDTQYF.

This clonotype has just a few counts. The chain combines TRBV11-1 with TRBJ2-1, with 10 nucleotides matching TRBD1. Germline CDR1 reads SGHAT; CDR2 reads FQDESV (reference sequence). The CDR3 consists of 15 residues. J gave up 4 bases and V 4 bases, and 4 bases lay outside the gene matches. The CDR3 DNA sequence: TGTGCCAGCAGCTCTCCGGGACAGGGGTACAATGAGCAGTTCTTC. Translation: CASSSPGQGYNEQFF.

This rearrangement joins TRBV5-1 to TRBJ2-4, with D unresolved. Trimming took 0 bases from V and 0 from J, leaving 7 bases between them. There are 15 residues in the CDR3. The germline V gene has CDR1 SGHRS and CDR2 YFSETQ. The CDR3 DNA is TGCGCCAGCAGCTTGGGGGAAGCAGCCAAAAACATTCAGTACTTC. Translated: CASSLGEAAKNIQYF.

This sequence joins TRBV7-2 and TRBJ2-1; 9 bases match TRBD1. The CDR3 sequence is 14 residues long. CDR1 and CDR2 (germline): SGHTA, FQGNSA. V was clipped by 7 bases and J by 5 bases; unmatched bases: 6. The CDR3: CASKYGTGNNEQFF. CDR3 nucleotides: TGTGCCAGCAAATACGGGACAGGGAACAATGAGCAGTTCTTC.

This clonotype was seen a handful of times. The chain links TRBV20-1 to TRBJ2-1; TRBD2 might be the D (6 bases). CDR1 is DFQATT, CDR2 SNEGSKA, per germline (reference sequence). V shed 6 bases and J shed 13 bases, with 16 bases lying between them. The CDR3 is made up of 11 amino acids. CDR3 DNA sequence: TGCAGTGCGAGGGACGGGAGAGGACAGTTCTTC. This codes for CSARDGRGQFF.

This clonotype was observed a handful of times. The chain uses TRBV5-1 and TRBJ1-2, with 7 bases identical to TRBD1. Germline lookup yields CDR1 SGHRS and CDR2 YFSETQ. The CDR3 sequence is 13 residues long. V lost 4 bases and J lost 9; bases outside the gene matches: 9. The CDR3 DNA follows: TGCGCCAGCAGCAACGGACAGGAAAATAGCTACACCTTC. Translated: CASSNGQENSYTF.

This chain links TRBV7-9 with TRBJ1-4, with D unclear. Germline V gene sequence: CDR1 SEHNR, CDR2 FQNEAQ (reference sequence). V shed 3 bases and J shed 8 bases, with 7 bases lying between them. The CDR3 sequence is 12 residues long. CDR3 nucleotides: TGTGCCAGCAGCTTTGACGGGGAAAAACTGTTTTTT. Encoded protein: CASSFDGEKLFF. Drawing the rest from reference TRBV7-9 and TRBJ1-4, the complete variable domain is DTGVSQNPRHKITKRGQNVTFRCDPISEHNRLYWYRQTLGQGPEFLTYFQNEAQLEKSRLLSDRFSAERPKGSFSTLEIQRTEQGDSAMYLCASSFDGEKLFFGSGTQLSVL.

The rearrangement links TRBV6-6 to TRBJ1-1, with unresolved D. Trimming took 5 bases from V and 1 from J, leaving 8 bases between them. The CDR3 runs 13 residues. CDR1 MNHNY and CDR2 SVGAGI come from the germline V gene (reference sequence). In DNA form, the CDR3 reads TGTGCCAGCAGTCGACACAGGAACACTGAAGCTTTCTTT. Translating it yields CASSRHRNTEAFF.

The rearrangement joins TRBV30 to TRBJ2-7, with D perhaps TRBD1 (7 bases). V was cut by 7 bases and J by 2 bases, with 15 bases left in between. The CDR3 length is 13 residues. Germline CDR1 GTSNPN, CDR2 SVGIG (reference sequence). The CDR3 reads CASSRGDAYEQYF. The CDR3 DNA reads as TGTGCCTCCAGCAGGGGGGATGCCTACGAGCAGTACTTC.

The chain links TRBV20-1 to TRBJ1-1; the match to TRBD1 covers 7 bases. With 6 bases clipped from V and 6 bases from J, the junction kept 7 bases outside the gene matches. The CDR3 consists of 12 residues. CDR1 is DFQATT, CDR2 SNEGSKA, per germline (reference sequence). Here the CDR3 reads CSATGTVSEAFF. The CDR3 region has the DNA TGCAGTGCCACCGGGACAGTGTCTGAAGCTTTCTTT.

The chain links TRBV6-1 to TRBJ2-3, with D maybe TRBD2 (5 bases). The CDR3 runs 13 residues. Germline loops: CDR1 MNHNS, CDR2 SASEGT. The V end was cut by 6 bases, the J end by 6 bases, with 13 bases between. The CDR3 DNA reads as TGTGCCAGCAGCGGACGGCGGGTGGATACGCAGTATTTT. Its translation is CASSGRRVDTQYF.

This chain connects TRBV20-1 to TRBJ2-7, with a possible D match to TRBD2 (6 bases). V lost 8 bases and J lost 4, with 24 bases in between. This CDR3 is built from 15 residues. Germline V gives CDR1 DFQATT, CDR2 SNEGSKA (reference sequence). CDR3 coding DNA: TGCAGTACCGGCTACGGGGGAGGTAGCAGTTACGAGCAGTACTTC. This gives the protein CSTGYGGGSSYEQYF.

This clonotype was recorded a few times. This sequence joins TRBV6-2 or TRBV6-3 and TRBJ1-2, with a tentative D call TRBD1 (6 bases). Germline V gene sequence: CDR1 MNHEY, CDR2 SVGEGT. The V end was cut by 6 bases, the J end by 7 bases, with 18 bases between. There are 14 residues in the CDR3. CDR3 in amino acids: CASSRPGHATGYTF. The CDR3 bases are TGTGCCAGCAGCCGACCGGGACACGCCACTGGCTACACCTTC.

The chain has TRBV5-1 and TRBJ2-1; D is perhaps TRBD2 (5 bases). The germline V and J ends were trimmed by 7 bases and 4 bases, with 12 bases remaining between them. Germline loops: CDR1 SGHRS, CDR2 YFSETQ. The CDR3 consists of 13 residues. The CDR3 DNA is TGCGCCAGCCGGAGGTGGGTTTACAATGAGCAGTTCTTC. Amino acid sequence: CASRRWVYNEQFF.